Shown below are 9 T cell receptor beta chains from a single sample sequenced in a study of blood T cell repertoires in COVID-19. Libraries were prepared by immunoSEQ multiplex PCR; TCRdb keeps only in-frame clonotypes and omits some of them. This table has 250,000 to 400,000 clones, roughly nine tenths appearing once. The material sequenced was PBMCs or T cells enriched from blood (not recorded which). These receptors came from a man aged 55 to 70 who had recovered from COVID-19.

The chain carries TRBV24-1 and TRBJ2-3; 11 positions agree with TRBD2. V was clipped by 3 bases and J by 2 bases; unmatched bases: 6. The CDR3 loop spans 17 amino acids. Germline V gives CDR1 KGHDR, CDR2 SFDVKD. DNA for the CDR3: TGTGCCACCAGTGATCCGGGGACTAGCGGCTACACAGATACGCAGTATTTT. Translated, it gives CATSDPGTSGYTDTQYF.

CDR3 sequence reads: CATSRDLRELFF. CDR3 in DNA: TGTGCCACCAGCAGAGATCTACGGGAGCTGTTTTTT. The genes are TRBV15 and TRBJ2-2; D not resolved. Germline V CDR1 and CDR2: LNHNV, YYDKDF (reference sequence). Deletions cut 0 bases from V and 9 bases from J, with 5 bases between. The CDR3 runs 12 residues. Based on the CDR3 plus reference TRBV15 and TRBJ2-2, the full variable domain is DAMVIQNPRYQVTQFGKPVTLSCSQTLNHNVMYWYQQKSSQAPKLLFHYYDKDFNNEADTPDNFQSRRPNTSFCFLDIRSPGLGDTAMYLCATSRDLRELFFGEGSRLTVL.

This clone has a single count. V gene TRBV11-2 combines with J gene TRBJ2-7; tentatively, D is TRBD1 (6 bases). Trimming shortened V by 2 bases and J by 0 bases, and 14 bases separated the two germline ends. The CDR3 extends over 16 amino acids. Germline lookup yields CDR1 SGHAT and CDR2 FQNNGV. The CDR3 reads CASSLIMGAGSYEQYF. The CDR3 coding sequence is TGTGCCAGCAGCTTAATAATGGGGGCCGGCTCCTACGAGCAGTACTTC.

The rearrangement uses TRBV18 and TRBJ2-7, with D possibly matching TRBD1 (5 bases). CDR3 length: 15 residues. The ends were cut back, 0 bases at V and 2 bases at J, with 11 bases in the middle. The germline CDR1 and CDR2 sequences are KGHSH and LQKENI. The DNA for the CDR3 is TGTGCCAGCTCACCACCGTCAGGGTGGGCCTACGAGCAGTACTTC. This gives the protein CASSPPSGWAYEQYF.

The rearrangement links TRBV6-1 to TRBJ2-5, with a possible D match to TRBD2 (5 bases). Looked up from germline, CDR1 is MNHNS and CDR2 is SASEGT. The ends were cut back, 4 bases at V and 5 bases at J, with 11 bases in the middle. The CDR3 consists of 13 residues. CDR3 sequence (DNA): TGTGCCAGCAGTGGCCGGGGTGGGGAGACCCAGTACTTC. Residues: CASSGRGGETQYF.

This clone was observed a few times. V is TRBV18 and J is TRBJ2-1, with 9 bases aligning to TRBD2. With 3 bases clipped from V and 0 bases from J, the junction kept 15 bases outside the gene matches. Looked up from germline, CDR1 is KGHSH and CDR2 is LQKENI. The CDR3 covers 20 residues. The CDR3 loop is CASSPKASGTADLSYNEQFF. CDR3 DNA sequence: TGTGCCAGCTCACCGAAGGCTAGCGGGACTGCCGACCTCTCCTACAATGAGCAGTTCTTC.

This clone was detected only once. V usage is TRBV6-5 and J usage is TRBJ2-2, with unresolved D. The V and J ends lost 0 bases and 3 bases respectively, with 8 bases between them. The CDR3 length is 15 residues. The germline CDR1 and CDR2 sequences are MNHEY and SVGAGI. The CDR3 loop is CASSYSLEYTGELFF. The CDR3 DNA follows: TGTGCCAGCAGTTACTCTCTGGAGTACACCGGGGAGCTGTTTTTT.

The chain joins TRBV7-9 to TRBJ2-3; 8 bases are a match to TRBD1. The CDR3 consists of 16 residues. Germline loops: CDR1 SEHNR, CDR2 FQNEAQ (reference sequence). Trimming at V came to 6 bases and at J to 3 bases, leaving 11 bases not matched to a gene. The CDR3 here is CASSSGTGPGTDTQYF. CDR3 DNA sequence: TGTGCCAGCAGTTCGGGGACAGGCCCGGGGACAGATACGCAGTATTTT.

The J gene is TRBJ2-2, the V gene TRBV13; 12 bases agree with TRBD1. With 6 bases clipped from V and 7 bases from J, the junction kept 9 bases outside the gene matches. The CDR3 is 16 amino acids. Germline lookup yields CDR1 PRHDT and CDR2 FYEKMQ (reference sequence). This CDR3 is CASSPAGTGGIGELFF. The CDR3 region has the DNA TGTGCCAGCAGTCCTGCCGGGACAGGGGGCATCGGGGAGCTGTTTTTT.